Sequencing of this T cell receptor (beta chain) was carried out in a study of molecular identifiers for immune sequencing clone quantification. Points from the study as a whole: For effector cells, clones above 20 RNA copies held over 99% of molecules; for naive cells, under 1%.

From germline, CDR1 is SGHNT and CDR2 YYREEE (reference sequence). The CDR3 sequence is 18 residues long. J was trimmed by 5 bases and V by 4 bases; bases with no gene match: 12. In this sample, this clonotype turned up a few times. The antigen is undetermined. It was with previously described methods and listed TCR primers that bulk TCR libraries were made. One entry per CDR3 protein results from TCRdb running MiXCR on the PCR reads. In the table there are 460,000 or so distinct CDR3 sequences, over 20% of which are singletons. The sequence was collected from a human donor in good health. Some libraries in this study had Jurkat cell RNA spiked in. Sequencing was performed on naive CD8+ T cells from blood, with Jurkat cell RNA spiked in. Subset specified: FACS-sorted CD8+CD4-CCR7+CD45RA+ naive T cells. The chain joins TRBV5-4 to TRBJ2-2; 12 bases agree with TRBD2. CDR3 DNA: TGTGCCAGCAGCGCTTCTCTAGCGGGAGGGCTCGAGACCGGGGAGCTGTTTTTT. Its translation is CASSASLAGGLETGELFF.